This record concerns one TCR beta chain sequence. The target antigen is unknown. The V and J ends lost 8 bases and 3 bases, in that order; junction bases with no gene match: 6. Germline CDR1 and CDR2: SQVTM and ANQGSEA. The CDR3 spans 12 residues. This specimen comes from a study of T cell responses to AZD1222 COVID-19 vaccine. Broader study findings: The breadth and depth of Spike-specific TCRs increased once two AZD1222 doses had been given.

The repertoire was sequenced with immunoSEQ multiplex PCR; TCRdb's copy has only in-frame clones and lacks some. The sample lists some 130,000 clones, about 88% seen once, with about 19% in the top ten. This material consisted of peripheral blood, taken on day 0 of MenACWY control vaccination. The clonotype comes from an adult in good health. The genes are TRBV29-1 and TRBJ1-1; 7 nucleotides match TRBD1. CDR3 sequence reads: CSSGGQYTEAFF. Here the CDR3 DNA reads TGCAGCTCAGGGGGACAGTACACTGAAGCTTTCTTT.